The 18 T cell receptor beta chains below come from one sample, sequenced in a study of T cell responses to AZD1222 COVID-19 vaccine. Sequenced by immunoSEQ multiplex PCR; TCRdb stores in-frame clones only, minus some. The data contain 100,000 to 150,000 clones, 85% to 95% of them singletons. Here the sequenced sample was peripheral blood, taken on day 0 of AZD1222 vaccination. These receptors came from an adult in good health.

This clone was recorded once. The chain joins TRBV24-1 to TRBJ2-5, with D possibly TRBD2 on 6 matching bases. V shed 8 bases and J shed 1 base, with 13 bases lying between them. The CDR3 loop spans 14 amino acids. CDR1 KGHDR and CDR2 SFDVKD come from the germline V gene. The CDR3: CATKAGYPQETQYF. The CDR3 nucleotides are TGTGCCACCAAGGCGGGGTACCCCCAAGAGACCCAGTACTTC.

CDR3 sequence: CASSPTSGGNNEQFF. In nucleotides, the CDR3 is TGTGCCAGCAGCCCGACTAGCGGGGGGAACAATGAGCAGTTCTTC. The chain links TRBV7-3 to TRBJ2-1, with TRBD2 identical over 13 bases. This CDR3 is built from 15 residues. The J segment lost 5 bases and the V segment lost 5 bases, leaving 3 bases of the junction unmatched. The germline gives CDR1 SGHTA, CDR2 FQGTGA.

This clone was recorded only once. This chain uses TRBV14 with TRBJ2-7, with 10 bases identical to TRBD1. V gave up 4 bases and J gave up 0 bases; unmatched junction bases: 3. The CDR3 has 15 amino acids. Per the germline V gene, CDR1 is SGHDN and CDR2 is FVKESK. The CDR3 loop reads CASSRTGGSSYEQYF. The DNA for the CDR3 is TGTGCCAGCAGCCGGACAGGGGGTAGCTCCTACGAGCAGTACTTC.

The chain links TRBV28 to TRBJ1-2; no firm D call. CDR3 length: 11 residues. V gave up 9 bases and J gave up 5 bases, with 10 bases separating them. Per germline, CDR1 MDHEN and CDR2 SYDVKM. The CDR3 loop is CASGRGYGYTF. Written as DNA, the CDR3 is TGTGCCAGTGGTAGAGGTTATGGCTACACCTTC.

This clone came up once. The chain joins TRBV6-4 to TRBJ1-4, with a weak D call TRBD1 (5 bases). Trimming took off 5 bases at V and 8 bases at J, with 15 bases between the two ends. The CDR3 is made up of 14 amino acids. Germline V CDR1 and CDR2: MRHNA, SNTAGT. The CDR3 bases are TGTGCCAGCAGTCGCCCCACTAGGGGCGAAAAACTGTTTTTT. Encoded protein: CASSRPTRGEKLFF.

This chain connects TRBV7-3 to TRBJ2-2; 9 bases match TRBD2. Germline CDR1 reads SGHTA; CDR2 reads FQGTGA. There are 17 residues in the CDR3. The J segment lost 7 bases and the V segment lost 5 bases, leaving 14 bases of the junction unmatched. Written as DNA, the CDR3 is TGTGCCAGCAGCCCCCCAGGCGGGAGGGCCGGGGGCGGGGAGCTGTTTTTT. It translates to CASSPPGGRAGGGELFF.

This clone was detected once. This chain links TRBV19 with TRBJ2-7, with D tentatively TRBD1 (8 bases). The CDR3 is 17 residues long. Trimming took off 4 bases at V and 5 bases at J, with 24 bases between the two ends. Germline assignment: CDR1 LNHDA and CDR2 SQIVND (reference sequence). As DNA, the CDR3 is TGTGCCAGTAGTACTGGAACAGGGGGGGTTGGTACCGACGAGCAGTACTTC. This translates into CASSTGTGGVGTDEQYF.

This rearrangement joins TRBV7-9 to TRBJ2-2, with TRBD2 matching over 16 bases. Germline CDR1 reads SEHNR; CDR2 reads FQNEAQ (reference sequence). The CDR3 extends over 18 amino acids. Germline trimming cut 4 bases from V and 3 bases from J; bases unmatched to any gene: 5. CDR3 in DNA: TGTGCCAGCAGCTCGCCGGGACTAGCGGGAGGGGACACCGGGGAGCTGTTTTTT. Its translation is CASSSPGLAGGDTGELFF.

This rearrangement joins TRBV19 to TRBJ1-5, with D possibly TRBD1 on 6 matching bases. Per the germline V gene, CDR1 is LNHDA and CDR2 is SQIVND (reference sequence). The V end was cut by 7 bases, the J end by 4 bases, with 20 bases between. This CDR3 contains 16 residues. The CDR3 is CASTPGRRQVNQPQHF. CDR3 DNA sequence: TGTGCCAGTACCCCCGGGCGTAGACAGGTTAATCAGCCCCAGCATTTT.

The chain joins TRBV5-5 to TRBJ2-1, with TRBD2 identical over 8 bases. V lost 4 bases, J lost 10 bases, and 7 bases stayed unmatched. Germline assignment: CDR1 SGHKS and CDR2 YYEKEE (reference sequence). CDR3 length: 13 amino acids. CDR3 protein: CASSPIGGAEQFF. Here the CDR3 DNA reads TGTGCCAGCAGCCCCATCGGGGGGGCCGAGCAGTTCTTC.

The chain carries TRBV5-6 and TRBJ1-1; 8 nucleotides match TRBD1. The CDR3 has 15 amino acids. With V trimmed by 5 bases and J by 5 bases, 11 bases remained unmatched. Germline V lookup: CDR1 SGHDT, CDR2 YYEEEE. CDR3 sequence: CASSLKDRGRTEAFF. In nucleotides, the CDR3 is TGTGCCAGCAGTCTGAAAGACAGGGGCAGGACTGAAGCTTTCTTT.

The genes are TRBV15 and TRBJ2-7; D is unresolved. CDR1 is LNHNV, CDR2 YYDKDF, per germline (reference sequence). This CDR3 has 12 amino acids. Trimming left V 0 bases short and J 7 bases short, with 7 bases between. The CDR3 loop reads CATSRDGTEQYF. CDR3 sequence (DNA): TGTGCCACCAGCAGAGATGGAACAGAGCAGTACTTC.

V usage is TRBV27 and J usage is TRBJ2-7, with 7 positions matching TRBD2. CDR3 length: 15 amino acids. Germline CDR1 and CDR2: MNHEY and SMNVEV (reference sequence). J gave up 3 bases and V 6 bases, and 11 bases lay outside the gene matches. This CDR3 reads CASSPDGLDIYEQYF. The CDR3 bases are TGTGCCAGCAGCCCGGACGGACTAGATATCTACGAGCAGTACTTC.

V is TRBV7-3 and J is TRBJ2-7, with 8 bases aligning to TRBD1. CDR1 and CDR2 (germline): SGHTA, FQGTGA. The CDR3 contains 13 residues. With V trimmed by 6 bases and J by 2 bases, 3 bases remained unmatched. CDR3 bases: TGTGCCAGCAGTATGACAGGGGCCTACGAGCAGTACTTC. Its protein is CASSMTGAYEQYF.

This clone occurred once. The genes are TRBV28 and TRBJ2-1; D might be TRBD1 (6 bases). This CDR3 is built from 14 residues. V lost 5 bases to trimming and J lost 8 bases, with 16 bases between them. The V gene's germline CDR1 is MDHEN and CDR2 SYDVKM. CDR3 nucleotides: TGTGCCAGCAGTGGGGCTACAGGGACATATGAGCAGTTCTTC. Its protein is CASSGATGTYEQFF. Combining the CDR3 with reference TRBV28 and TRBJ2-1 gives the whole variable domain DVKVTQSSRYLVKRTGEKVFLECVQDMDHENMFWYRQDPGLGLRLIYFSYDVKMKEKGDIPEGYSVSREKKERFSLILESASTNQTSMYLCASSGATGTYEQFFGPGTRLTVL.

The chain uses TRBV30 and TRBJ1-1; D gene ambiguous. From germline, CDR1 is GTSNPN and CDR2 SVGIG (reference sequence). Trimming shortened V by 2 bases and J by 0 bases, and 4 bases separated the two germline ends. The CDR3 loop spans 12 amino acids. CDR3 DNA: TGTGCCTGGAGTTTTTTGAACACTGAAGCTTTCTTT. Its protein product is CAWSFLNTEAFF.

This chain uses TRBV6-5 with TRBJ2-7, with TRBD1 matching over 7 bases. CDR1 and CDR2 from the germline V gene are MNHEY and SVGAGI. The CDR3 runs to 14 residues. V was pared by 6 bases and J by 4 bases, with 9 bases of the junction left unmatched. The DNA for the CDR3 is TGTGCCAGCAGAGGTACAGGGGTGGGTTACGAGCAGTACTTC. Encoded protein: CASRGTGVGYEQYF.

The chain's CDR3 is CSVEGREGYTF. DNA of the CDR3: TGCAGCGTCGAGGGCAGGGAGGGCTACACCTTC. The chain links TRBV29-1 to TRBJ1-2; tentatively, D is TRBD1 (5 bases). Per germline, CDR1 SQVTM and CDR2 ANQGSEA. This CDR3 comprises 11 residues. V was clipped by 6 bases and J by 8 bases, with 13 bases between them.